Below, 18 T cell receptor beta chains from the same sample are listed, as sequenced in a study of cytomegalovirus exposure and HLA in healthy donors. With 60 Vbeta and 13 Jbeta primers, the PCR was carried out. The protocol was immunoSEQ multiplex PCR, while the TCRdb copy is restricted to in-frame clones and leaves out a portion. In the table there are roughly 120,000 clones, about two thirds of which are singletons. The sequencing sample was made of PBMCs. These receptor sequences come from a man aged 55-75 years in good health and CMV-seropositive.

The chain carries TRBV19 and TRBJ1-2; D unresolved. This CDR3 comprises 12 residues. Trimming cost V 7 bases and J 1 base, with 7 bases left between them. In germline, CDR1 is LNHDA, CDR2 SQIVND (reference sequence). The CDR3 here is CASTQNNYGYTF. CDR3 in DNA: TGTGCCAGTACCCAGAATAACTATGGCTACACCTTC.

This clone is categorized as medium-sized. The gene calls are TRBV5-1 and TRBJ1-6; no definite D call. This CDR3 is built from 12 residues. Trimming left V 3 bases short and J 5 bases short, with 3 bases between. From germline, CDR1 is SGHRS and CDR2 YFSETQ. The CDR3 spells CASSSDNSPLHF. The CDR3 DNA follows: TGCGCCAGCAGCTCTGATAATTCACCCCTCCACTTT.

The chain joins TRBV6-4 to TRBJ2-2; possible D gene TRBD1, 5 bases. The CDR3 covers 13 residues. Germline assignment: CDR1 MRHNA and CDR2 SNTAGT. The V end lost 4 bases, the J end lost 2 bases, and 5 bases lay between the germline ends. The DNA for the CDR3 is TGTGCCAGCAGTGGGACAAACACCGGGGAGCTGTTTTTT. Residues: CASSGTNTGELFF.

The chain couples TRBV5-1 to TRBJ1-1; tentative D call: TRBD1 (6 bases). V was shortened by 4 bases and J by 1 base, with 8 bases between the two germline ends. This CDR3 has 13 amino acids. The germline CDR1 and CDR2 sequences are SGHRS and YFSETQ. CDR3 region: CASSQGQNTEAFF. CDR3 sequence (DNA): TGCGCCAGCAGCCAGGGACAGAACACTGAAGCTTTCTTT.

This chain joins TRBV7-2 and TRBJ2-2; a possible D gene is TRBD2 (6 bases). Per germline, CDR1 SGHTA and CDR2 FQGNSA. The CDR3 spans 16 residues. Trimming shortened V by 1 base and J by 4 bases, and 13 bases separated the two germline ends. The CDR3 protein is CASSLGPGVSTGELFF. The DNA of the CDR3 is TGTGCCAGCAGCTTAGGCCCGGGGGTGAGCACCGGGGAGCTGTTTTTT.

The J gene is TRBJ1-2, the V gene TRBV28; no definite D call. Trimming stripped 5 bases from V and 5 bases from J, with 21 bases between. CDR1 and CDR2 (germline): MDHEN, SYDVKM. There are 16 residues in the CDR3. CDR3: CASSPRSSPQIYGYTF. As DNA, the CDR3 is TGTGCCAGCAGTCCCCGGAGTTCGCCCCAAATATATGGCTACACCTTC.

The chain recombines TRBV4-2 with TRBJ1-6, with a tentative D call TRBD1 (6 bases). Trimming removed 1 base from V and 9 bases from J, with 16 bases in between. Germline V gene lookup returns CDR1 LGHNA and CDR2 YNFKEQ. CDR3 length: 16 residues. The CDR3 coding sequence is TGTGCCAGCAGCCAAGTCAGGACAGACCTAGGTTCACCCCTCCACTTT. This translates into CASSQVRTDLGSPLHF.

The chain combines TRBV2 with TRBJ1-1; D is unresolved. The CDR3 spans 14 residues. CDR1 is SNHLY, CDR2 FYNNEI, per germline. V was cut by 6 bases and J by 5 bases, with 16 bases left in between. CDR3 DNA sequence: TGTGCCAGCAGCTTACGGGGTAGGTGGACTGAAGCTTTCTTT. Translation gives CASSLRGRWTEAFF.

This clone was seen only a few times. The chain joins TRBV19 to TRBJ1-2; D is unresolved. The ends were cut back, 7 bases at V and 4 bases at J, with 22 bases in the middle. From germline, CDR1 is LNHDA and CDR2 SQIVND (reference sequence). This CDR3 contains 16 residues. Here the CDR3 reads CASTPLGNIESYGYTF. The CDR3 DNA is TGTGCCAGTACCCCCCTCGGTAATATAGAATCCTATGGCTACACCTTC.

V gene TRBV5-8 combines with J gene TRBJ2-5; D is possibly TRBD2 (7 bases). Trimming shortened V by 2 bases and J by 4 bases, and 15 bases separated the two germline ends. CDR1 is SGHTS and CDR2 is YDEGEE in the germline V gene. This CDR3 is built from 15 residues. The CDR3 sequence is CASSFYGGRRETQYF. The CDR3, as DNA: TGTGCCAGCAGCTTTTACGGGGGGCGCAGAGAGACCCAGTACTTC. Full variable domain (missing parts from reference TRBV5-8 and TRBJ2-5): EAGVTQSPTHLIKTRGQQATLRCSPISGHTSVYWYQQALGLGLQFLLWYDEGEERNRGNFPPRFSGRQFPNYSSELNVNALELEDSALYLCASSFYGGRRETQYFGPGTRLLVL.

This clone was found once. The chain recombines TRBV5-1 with TRBJ2-3, with a possible D match to TRBD2 (5 bases). The CDR3 spans 16 residues. The ends were cut back, 3 bases at V and 2 bases at J, with 16 bases in the middle. Germline V lookup: CDR1 SGHRS, CDR2 YFSETQ. The CDR3 DNA follows: TGCGCCAGCAGCTCGGGGAATTTCGGAATCACAGATACGCAGTATTTT. Amino acid sequence: CASSSGNFGITDTQYF.

CDR3 region: CSVEARSSEQFF. CDR3 coding DNA: TGCAGCGTTGAGGCTAGATCGAGTGAGCAGTTCTTC. J is TRBJ2-1 and V is TRBV29-1; D is undetermined. V was clipped by 3 bases and J by 9 bases, with 12 bases between them. CDR1 and CDR2 from the germline V gene are SQVTM and ANQGSEA. This CDR3 region has 12 residues.

This clone was found once. The chain is built from TRBV7-9 and TRBJ2-1; 14 positions match TRBD2. V was pared by 5 bases and J by 5 bases, with 2 bases of the junction left unmatched. This CDR3 comprises 15 residues. The germline gives CDR1 SEHNR, CDR2 FQNEAQ (reference sequence). The CDR3 region is CASSLTSGGDNEQFF. The CDR3 bases are TGTGCCAGCAGCCTGACTAGCGGGGGGGACAATGAGCAGTTCTTC.

This rearrangement joins TRBV5-4 to TRBJ2-7; D gene uncertain. CDR3 length equals 14 residues. In germline, CDR1 is SGHNT, CDR2 YYREEE (reference sequence). V was pared by 4 bases and J by 2 bases, with 13 bases between. CDR3 nucleotide sequence: TGTGCCAGCAGCGAACCCCGCGAACCCTACGAGCAGTACTTC. Translated: CASSEPREPYEQYF. Together with reference TRBV5-4 and TRBJ2-7, the CDR3 gives the full variable domain: ETGVTQSPTHLIKTRGQQVTLRCSSQSGHNTVSWYQQALGQGPQFIFQYYREEENGRGNFPPRFSGLQFPNYSSELNVNALELDDSALYLCASSEPREPYEQYFGPGTRLTVT.

This clone has more than one count but fewer than ten. This chain connects TRBV19 to TRBJ2-5, with D possibly matching TRBD1 (6 bases). The CDR3 runs to 14 residues. Germline CDR1 LNHDA, CDR2 SQIVND (reference sequence). V lost 3 bases to trimming and J lost 9 bases, with 17 bases between them. CDR3 sequence: CASSIGQLGTPQYF. The CDR3 DNA sequence: TGTGCCAGTAGTATCGGACAGTTAGGTACTCCCCAGTACTTC.

The genes are TRBV2 and TRBJ1-5; D remains unclear. V lost 8 bases and J lost 2, with 13 bases in between. Germline assignment: CDR1 SNHLY and CDR2 FYNNEI. CDR3 length: 14 residues. The CDR3 DNA reads TGTGCCAGCTGCGGCTCCTTTGGCAATCAGCCCCAGCATTTT. It yields the protein CASCGSFGNQPQHF.

The V and J genes are TRBV27 and TRBJ1-5; D is unclear. V lost 6 bases and J 5 bases, leaving 11 bases between the germline ends. Germline assignment: CDR1 MNHEY and CDR2 SMNVEV (reference sequence). The CDR3 loop spans 13 amino acids. CDR3 protein: CASRGGNYQPQHF. In nucleotides, the CDR3 is TGTGCCAGCAGGGGAGGGAATTATCAGCCCCAGCATTTT.

This clone was detected once. The V gene is TRBV6-5, the J gene TRBJ1-6; no firm D call. CDR3 length equals 14 residues. Germline V lookup: CDR1 MNHEY, CDR2 SVGAGI. V was clipped by 7 bases and J by 0 bases, with 7 bases between them. CDR3 in amino acids: CASMRSSYNSPLHF. The CDR3 DNA reads TGTGCCAGCATGCGGAGCTCCTATAATTCACCCCTCCACTTT.